The clone carrying this TCR beta chain was found once. This sample was taken from a study of T cell changes during pregnancy in multiple sclerosis. The data were produced by immunoSEQ multiplex PCR, yet TCRdb's version contains in-frame clones alone and is incomplete. Among 15,000 to 25,000 clones listed, about 85% were seen once. The TCR originated in a female donor in good health, enrolled as a control in a pregnancy study. The material sequenced was CD8+ T cells from peripheral blood mononuclear cells, taken in the third trimester of pregnancy.

CDR3 amino acids: CASSGRTDTDTQYF. CDR3 sequence (DNA): TGTGCCAGCAGTGGACGGACAGACACAGATACGCAGTATTTT. The chain uses TRBV6-1 and TRBJ2-3, with a weak D call TRBD1 (6 bases). The CDR3 extends over 14 amino acids. V was pared by 4 bases and J by 2 bases, with 10 bases between. Germline CDR1 is MNHNS and CDR2 is SASEGT.